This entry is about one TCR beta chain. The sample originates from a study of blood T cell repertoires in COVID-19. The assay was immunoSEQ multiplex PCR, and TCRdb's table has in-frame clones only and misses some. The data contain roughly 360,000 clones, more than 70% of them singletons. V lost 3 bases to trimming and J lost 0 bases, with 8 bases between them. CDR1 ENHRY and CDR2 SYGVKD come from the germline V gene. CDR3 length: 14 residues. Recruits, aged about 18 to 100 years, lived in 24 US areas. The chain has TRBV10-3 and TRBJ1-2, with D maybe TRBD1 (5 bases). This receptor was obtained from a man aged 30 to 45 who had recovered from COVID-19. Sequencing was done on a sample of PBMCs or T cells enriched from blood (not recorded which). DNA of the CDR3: TGTGCCATCAGTGACCCGGGGGCTAACTATGGCTACACCTTC. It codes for CAISDPGANYGYTF.